This passage covers 9 T cell receptor beta chains from one sample sequenced in a study of CD8 T cells in ankylosing spondylitis. TCRdb re-analysed the 5' RACE reads in MiXCR, keeping a single row per CDR3 protein. The data hold a few hundred thousand distinct CDR3 sequences, with 18% observed a single time. The sequenced sample consisted of blood, either unsorted or a sorted T cell fraction (not recorded which). All receptors derive from a male donor with ankylosing spondylitis or in good health (not recorded which).

This clonotype was seen once. CDR3 coding DNA: TGTGCCAGCAGCCAAGGGAGGGGACTAGCGAATCAAGAGACCCAGTACTTC. Amino acids: CASSQGRGLANQETQYF. The rearrangement uses TRBV13 and TRBJ2-5; 10 nucleotides line up with TRBD2. V was pared by 5 bases and J by 2 bases, with 11 bases of the junction left unmatched. The CDR3 covers 17 residues. Germline values: CDR1 PRHDT, CDR2 FYEKMQ (reference sequence). The whole variable domain, remainder taken from reference TRBV13 and TRBJ2-5, is AAGVIQSPRHLIKEKRETATLKCYPIPRHDTVYWYQQGPGQDPQFLISFYEKMQSDKGSIPDRFSAQQFSDYHSELNMSSLELGDSALYFCASSQGRGLANQETQYFGPGTRLLVL.

The sample holds a few counts of this clonotype. This chain links TRBV20-1 with TRBJ2-3; tentatively, D is TRBD2 (6 bases). V gave up 0 bases and J gave up 0 bases, with 13 bases separating them. From germline, CDR1 is DFQATT and CDR2 SNEGSKA (reference sequence). The CDR3 is 16 amino acids. The CDR3 spells CSARDLAGLSTDTQYF. CDR3 nucleotides: TGCAGTGCTAGAGATCTGGCGGGACTCAGCACAGATACGCAGTATTTT.

This clonotype was detected a few times. The chain carries TRBV12-5 and TRBJ2-7; 8 nucleotides agree with TRBD2. Germline trimming cut 9 bases from V and 4 bases from J; bases unmatched to any gene: 8. The CDR3 consists of 13 residues. Germline-derived CDR1 and CDR2 are LGHNT and FRNRAP. The CDR3 reads CASSWSSGYEQYF. CDR3 bases: TGTGCTAGCTCCTGGTCTAGCGGGTACGAGCAGTACTTC.

The chain joins TRBV3-1 to TRBJ2-5, with TRBD2 identical over 10 bases. From germline, CDR1 is LGHDT and CDR2 YNNKEL (reference sequence). With 2 bases clipped from V and 1 base from J, the junction kept 4 bases outside the gene matches. There are 16 residues in the CDR3. CDR3 residues: CASSQPGLASQETQYF. CDR3 DNA: TGTGCCAGCAGCCAACCGGGACTAGCGAGCCAAGAGACCCAGTACTTC.

This clonotype was detected only a few times. The gene calls are TRBV6-2 or TRBV6-3 and TRBJ1-2; 7 bases align to TRBD1. Germline CDR1 MNHEY, CDR2 SVGEGT. V gave up 7 bases and J gave up 5 bases; unmatched junction bases: 4. The CDR3 totals 12 residues. CDR3 residues: CASTMGQYGYTF. The CDR3 coding sequence is TGTGCCAGCACCATGGGACAGTATGGCTACACCTTC.

The chain combines TRBV7-8 with TRBJ2-7; TRBD2 matches at 10 bases. This CDR3 has 16 residues. V lost 5 bases and J lost 2; bases outside the gene matches: 9. Germline CDR1 is SGHVS and CDR2 is FQNEAQ. Written as DNA, the CDR3 is TGTGCCAGCAGCCACGAACTAGCGGGACTTACCTACGAGCAGTACTTC. It encodes CASSHELAGLTYEQYF.

The J gene is TRBJ2-1, the V gene TRBV5-4; weak D call: TRBD2 (6 bases). Germline V gene lookup returns CDR1 SGHNT and CDR2 YYREEE (reference sequence). The CDR3 is made up of 16 amino acids. The V and J ends lost 2 bases and 2 bases respectively, with 14 bases between them. As DNA, the CDR3 is TGTGCCAGCAGCTTCCCTAGCGTAACACCCTACAATGAGCAGTTCTTC. Its protein is CASSFPSVTPYNEQFF.

This clonotype was recorded at least ten times. The chain employs TRBV29-1 and TRBJ2-2; D unresolved. The V end was cut by 8 bases, the J end by 0 bases, with 10 bases between. The V gene's germline CDR1 is SQVTM and CDR2 ANQGSEA. The CDR3 covers 13 residues. This CDR3 reads CSIQRSNTGELFF. The CDR3 nucleotides read TGCAGCATACAGCGCTCGAACACCGGGGAGCTGTTTTTT.

The chain links TRBV5-1 to TRBJ2-7, with TRBD1 matching over 9 bases. With 4 bases clipped from V and 4 bases from J, the junction kept 6 bases outside the gene matches. The CDR3 is 14 residues long. Germline-derived CDR1 and CDR2 are SGHRS and YFSETQ. The CDR3 DNA is TGCGCCAGCAGCGAACGACAGGGGGATTACGAGCAGTACTTC. Its protein is CASSERQGDYEQYF.